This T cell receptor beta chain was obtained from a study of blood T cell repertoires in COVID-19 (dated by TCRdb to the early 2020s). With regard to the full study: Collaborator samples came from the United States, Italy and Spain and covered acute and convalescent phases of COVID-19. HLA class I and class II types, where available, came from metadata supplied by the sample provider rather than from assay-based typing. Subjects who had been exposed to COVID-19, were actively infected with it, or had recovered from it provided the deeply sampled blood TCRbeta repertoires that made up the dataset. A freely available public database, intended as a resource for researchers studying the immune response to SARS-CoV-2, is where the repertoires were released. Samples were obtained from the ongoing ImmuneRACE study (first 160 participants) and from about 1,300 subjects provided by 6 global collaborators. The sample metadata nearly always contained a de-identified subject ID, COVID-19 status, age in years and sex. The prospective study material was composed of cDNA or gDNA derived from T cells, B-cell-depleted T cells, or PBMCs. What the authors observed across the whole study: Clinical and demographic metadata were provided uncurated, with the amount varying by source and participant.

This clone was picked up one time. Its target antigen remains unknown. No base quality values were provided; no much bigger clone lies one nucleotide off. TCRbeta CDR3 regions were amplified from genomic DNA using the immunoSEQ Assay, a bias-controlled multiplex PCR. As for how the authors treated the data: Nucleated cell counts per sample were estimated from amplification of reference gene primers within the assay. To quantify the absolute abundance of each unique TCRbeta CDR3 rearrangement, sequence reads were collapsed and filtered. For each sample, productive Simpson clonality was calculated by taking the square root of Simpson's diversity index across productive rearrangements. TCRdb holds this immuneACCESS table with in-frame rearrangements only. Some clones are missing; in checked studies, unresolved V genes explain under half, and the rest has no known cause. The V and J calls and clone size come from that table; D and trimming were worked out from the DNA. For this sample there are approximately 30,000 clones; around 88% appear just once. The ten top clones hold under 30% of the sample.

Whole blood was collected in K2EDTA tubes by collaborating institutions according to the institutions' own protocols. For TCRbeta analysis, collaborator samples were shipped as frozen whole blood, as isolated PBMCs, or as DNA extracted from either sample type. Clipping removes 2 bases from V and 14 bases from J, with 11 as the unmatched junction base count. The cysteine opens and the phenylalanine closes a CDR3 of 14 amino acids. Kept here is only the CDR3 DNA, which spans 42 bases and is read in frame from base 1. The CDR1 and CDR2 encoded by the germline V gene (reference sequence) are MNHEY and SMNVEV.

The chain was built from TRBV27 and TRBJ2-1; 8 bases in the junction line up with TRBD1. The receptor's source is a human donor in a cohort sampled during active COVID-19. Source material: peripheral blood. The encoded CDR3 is CASSLTPQGAREFF. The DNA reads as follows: TGTGCCAGCAGTTTAACACCGCAGGGGGCAAGGGAGTTCTTC.